This TCR beta chain was captured by sequencing in a study of blood T cell repertoires in COVID-19. Study-level information: Acute and convalescent COVID-19 specimens originated in the United States, Italy and Spain. PBMCs, B-cell-depleted T cells, or T cells provided the cDNA or gDNA that made up the material.

In this sample, this clone turned up once. In the source study's methods: Amplification from reference gene primers served as the basis for estimated nucleated cell counts. Data came from immunoSEQ multiplex PCR; TCRdb stores just in-frame clones and leaves some out. D and trimming were read from the DNA, whereas the V and J calls and clone size are those reported in that table. The sample shows some 200,000 clones, 85% to 90% of them seen only once. Seattle patients were enrolled during active infection and followed longitudinally. The CDR3 runs to 19 residues. J was trimmed by 1 base and V by 4 bases; bases with no gene match: 11. Germline assignment: CDR1 LNHNV and CDR2 YYDKDF (reference sequence).

The rearrangement links TRBV15 to TRBJ2-5; 14 bases are shared with TRBD2. The source material was peripheral blood. The receptor was derived from a woman in her 70s with COVID-19, enrolled during active disease. CDR3 residues: CATSTRPGLAGDGQETQYF. DNA of the CDR3: TGTGCCACCAGCACCCGACCGGGACTAGCGGGAGATGGCCAAGAGACCCAGTACTTC.